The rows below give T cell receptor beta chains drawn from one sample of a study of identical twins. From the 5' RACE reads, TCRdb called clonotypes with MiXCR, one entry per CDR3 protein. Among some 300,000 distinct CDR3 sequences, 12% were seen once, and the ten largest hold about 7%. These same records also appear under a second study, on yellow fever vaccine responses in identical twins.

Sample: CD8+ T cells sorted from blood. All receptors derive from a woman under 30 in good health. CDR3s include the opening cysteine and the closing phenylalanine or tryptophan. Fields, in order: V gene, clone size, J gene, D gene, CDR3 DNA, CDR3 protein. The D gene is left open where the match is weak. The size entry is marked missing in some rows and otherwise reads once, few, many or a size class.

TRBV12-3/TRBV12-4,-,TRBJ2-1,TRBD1,TGTGCCAGCAGTGGTGACCGGGACAGGGATTACAATGAGCAGTTCTTC,CASSGDRDRDYNEQFF
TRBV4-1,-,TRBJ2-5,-,TGCGCCAGCAGCCAAGATCAGGGGCAGGTAGAGACCCAGTACTTC,CASSQDQGQVETQYF
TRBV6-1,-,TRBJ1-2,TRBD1,TGTGCCAGCACCAAGGGACAGAGTTCAGCTAACTATGGCTACACCTTC,CASTKGQSSANYGYTF
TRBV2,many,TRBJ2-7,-,TGTGCCAGCACTGGGACCCACTCCTACGAGCAGTACTTC,CASTGTHSYEQYF
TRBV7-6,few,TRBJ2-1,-,TGTGCCAGCAGCTTACTGGGGACGAGCTCCTACAATGAGCAGTTCTTC,CASSLLGTSSYNEQFF
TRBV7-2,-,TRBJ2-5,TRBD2,TGTGCCAGCAGCTCGGGACTAGCGGACCAAGAGACCCAGTACTTC,CASSSGLADQETQYF
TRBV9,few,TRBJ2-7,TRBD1,TGTGCCAGCAGCGTAGCGAGGGACAGTACCTACGAGCAGTACTTC,CASSVARDSTYEQYF
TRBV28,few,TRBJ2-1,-,TGTGCCAGCAGTTCGAATTCGGGTGAGCAGTTCTTC,CASSSNSGEQFF
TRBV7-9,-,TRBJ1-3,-,TGTGCCAGCAGCCCCGACCCGGGGGACACCATATATTTT,CASSPDPGDTIYF
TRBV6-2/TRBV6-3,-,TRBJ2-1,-,TGTGCCAGCAGTGCGGCGGGACTGAAGCCCGACAGTGAGCAGTTCTTC,CASSAAGLKPDSEQFF
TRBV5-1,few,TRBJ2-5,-,TGCGCCAGCAGCTTGGGGCCCGGAAGCTCAGAGACCCAGTACTTC,CASSLGPGSSETQYF
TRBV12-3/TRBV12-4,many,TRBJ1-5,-,TGTGCCAGCAGGTTAATGAGCAGGGGTATCAATCAGCCCCAGCATTTT,CASRLMSRGINQPQHF
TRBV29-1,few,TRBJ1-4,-,TGCAGCGTTGAAGATCGACAGGATTCGGATGAAAAACTGTTTTTT,CSVEDRQDSDEKLFF
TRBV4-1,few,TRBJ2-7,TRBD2,TGCGCCAGCAGCCAAGATCGGGAGGGCCGGTACGAGCAGTACTTC,CASSQDREGRYEQYF
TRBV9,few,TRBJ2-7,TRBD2,TGTGCCAGCAGCTCCAGAGGTAGCGGGAGCGTTGGGCAGTACTTC,CASSSRGSGSVGQYF
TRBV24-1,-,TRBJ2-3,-,TGTGCCACCAGGGGACTCGAGAGGGATACGCAGTATTTT,CATRGLERDTQYF
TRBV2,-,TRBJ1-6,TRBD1,TGTGCCGCTCGTGGAGGGGGCAAGGGCCTCCACTTT,CAARGGGKGLHF
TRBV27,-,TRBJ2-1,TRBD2,TGTGCCAGCGGGCTGACTAGCCCTCCGAATGAGCAGTTCTTC,CASGLTSPPNEQFF
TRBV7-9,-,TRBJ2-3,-,TGTGCCAGCAGCCCCCGCTCGGGGAGCAGCACAGATACGCAGTGTTTT,CASSPRSGSSTDTQCF
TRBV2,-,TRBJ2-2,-,TGTGCCAGCCTGGGCGGCAGGAACACCGGGGAGCTGTTTTTT,CASLGGRNTGELFF
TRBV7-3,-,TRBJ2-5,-,TGTGCCAGCAGGCTACAGGGAAAAGAGACCCAGTACTTC,CASRLQGKETQYF
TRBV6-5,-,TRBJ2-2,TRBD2,TGTGCCAGCAGTTACTCGATCCCTAGCGGGGACTCGAACACCGGGGAGCTGTTTTTT,CASSYSIPSGDSNTGELFF
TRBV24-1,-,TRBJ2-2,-,TGTGCCACCAGTGATCGACGCGGACACACCGGGGAGCTGTTTTTT,CATSDRRGHTGELFF
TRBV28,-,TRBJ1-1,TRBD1,TGTGCCAGCAGTCCCGGACAGGGGGCCCTGAACACTGAAGCTTTCTTT,CASSPGQGALNTEAFF
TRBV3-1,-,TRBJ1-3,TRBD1,TGTGCCAGCAGCCACGGGACAGGTACTGGAAACACCATATATTTT,CASSHGTGTGNTIYF
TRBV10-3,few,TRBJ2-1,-,TGTGCCATCAGTGAGCTAAGGGGAACCTACAATGAGCAGTTCTTC,CAISELRGTYNEQFF
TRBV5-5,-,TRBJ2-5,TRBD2,TGTGCCAGCAGCGCCGGCGGGGGATTAGTAGAGACCCAGTACTTC,CASSAGGGLVETQYF
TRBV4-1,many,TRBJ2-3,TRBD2,TGCGCCAGCAGCCAAGAGGGGGGAGCGGGAGGTTTGGCAGATACGCAGTATTTT,CASSQEGGAGGLADTQYF
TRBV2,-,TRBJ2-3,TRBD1,TGTGCCAGCAGTGCCTCCCCCGGGACAGGACGCACAGATACGCAGTATTTT,CASSASPGTGRTDTQYF
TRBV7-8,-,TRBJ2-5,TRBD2,TGTGCCAGCAGCCGGAGGGGAGCGGGAGCCTCGGGAGAGACCCAGTACTTC,CASSRRGAGASGETQYF
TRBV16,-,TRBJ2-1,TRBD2,TGTGCCAGCAGCCTTAGCGGGAGTGTGCAGTTCTTC,CASSLSGSVQFF
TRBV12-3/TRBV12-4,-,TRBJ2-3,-,TGTGCCAGCAGTTTAGAGGACGGAACAGATACGCAGTATTTT,CASSLEDGTDTQYF
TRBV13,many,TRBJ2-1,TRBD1,TGTGCCAGCAGCTTAGTAGGGACAGGGATTAGTGATGAGCAGTTCTTC,CASSLVGTGISDEQFF
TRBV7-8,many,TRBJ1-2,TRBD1,TGTGCCAGCAGCTTAGGGACAGGGGTTAATGGCTACACCTTC,CASSLGTGVNGYTF
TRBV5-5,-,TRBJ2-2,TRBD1,TGTGCCAGCAGCCTGGGACAGTCGGTGGGCACCGGGGAGCTGTTTTTT,CASSLGQSVGTGELFF
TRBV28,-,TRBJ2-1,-,TGTGCCAGCAGCCAAAGGGGCTACAATGAGCAGTTCTTC,CASSQRGYNEQFF
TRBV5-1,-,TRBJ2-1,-,TGCGCCAGCAGCTTCAGGGAGGATGGCTACAATGAGCAGTTCTTC,CASSFREDGYNEQFF
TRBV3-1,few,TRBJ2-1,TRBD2,TGTGCCAGCAGCCTACTACTAGCGGGAGTCTACAATGAGCAGTTCTTC,CASSLLLAGVYNEQFF
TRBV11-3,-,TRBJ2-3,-,TGTGCCAGCAGCCCAATAGCGCCTTACGAGGGTTCAGATACGCAGTATTTT,CASSPIAPYEGSDTQYF
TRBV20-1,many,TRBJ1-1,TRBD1,TGCAGTGCTAGAGATGAGCCAGGGGGCGGACGAACTGAAGCTTTCTTT,CSARDEPGGGRTEAFF
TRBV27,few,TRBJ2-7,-,TGTGCCAGCACCACTGGGCCAGGGGACGAGCAGTACTTC,CASTTGPGDEQYF
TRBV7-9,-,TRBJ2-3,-,TGTGCCAGCAGCTTAGGATCCGGGGGTGGAAGCACAGATACGCAGTATTTT,CASSLGSGGGSTDTQYF
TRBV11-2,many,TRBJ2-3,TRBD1,TGTGCCAGCAGCTCCGCCGGGACAGGAATCACAGATACGCAGTATTTT,CASSSAGTGITDTQYF
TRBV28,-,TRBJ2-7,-,TGTGCCAGCAGACAAAATTACGAGCAGTACTTC,CASRQNYEQYF
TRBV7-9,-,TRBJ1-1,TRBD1,TGTGCCAGCAGCGAAAAGACAGGGGGCCAAGACACTGAAGCTTTCTTT,CASSEKTGGQDTEAFF